The rows below give T cell receptor beta chains drawn from one sample of a study of identical twins. Via MiXCR, TCRdb re-called the 5' RACE reads, giving one row per CDR3 protein. The sample consists of 700,000 to 950,000 distinct CDR3 sequences, 9% to 15% of them appearing once. These sequences were also reported in another study, on yellow fever vaccine responses in identical twins.

Specimen: PBMCs. The receptors originated from a woman in her late teens or twenties in good health. The CDR3 runs from the conserved cysteine through the conserved F or W. Each record gives: J gene, clone size, D gene, V gene, CDR3 protein, CDR3 DNA. A D gene is named only where the DNA matches it firmly. Size tells how often a clone was seen (once, few, many) or the class of an expanded clone, and some rows leave it out.

TRBJ2-5 many . TRBV12-3/TRBV12-4 CASSPHGTSVQETQYF TGTGCCAGCAGTCCGCACGGGACATCGGTCCAAGAGACCCAGTACTTC
TRBJ2-2 . TRBD1 TRBV24-1 CATSDNRGPVTGELFF TGTGCCACCAGTGACAACAGGGGGCCGGTCACCGGGGAGCTGTTTTTT
TRBJ2-1 few . TRBV7-9 CASSLGKDIYNEQFF TGTGCCAGCAGCTTAGGAAAAGACATCTACAATGAGCAGTTCTTC
TRBJ1-4 few . TRBV4-1 CASSQAGTLMKLFF TGCGCCAGCAGCCAAGCCGGGACCCTGATGAAACTGTTTTTT
TRBJ2-1 once TRBD2 TRBV11-2 CASSLVFTSGLNEQFF TGTGCCAGCAGCTTAGTGTTTACTAGCGGCCTCAATGAGCAGTTCTTC
TRBJ1-1 few . TRBV20-1 CSAQRKGGTEAFF TGCAGTGCCCAACGAAAAGGGGGGACTGAAGCTTTCTTT
TRBJ1-2 few . TRBV12-3/TRBV12-4 CASSLLSGQHYGYTF TGTGCCAGCAGCCTCTTATCTGGACAGCACTATGGCTACACCTTC
TRBJ1-1 many . TRBV20-1 CSASKAGVGTEAFF TGCAGTGCTAGTAAAGCAGGGGTGGGGACTGAAGCTTTCTTT
TRBJ2-2 . . TRBV2 CATSPVETGELFF TGTGCCACCAGCCCTGTAGAGACCGGGGAGCTGTTTTTT
TRBJ2-1 many . TRBV15 CATSRDRGAPNEQFF TGTGCCACCAGCAGAGATCGCGGCGCTCCCAATGAGCAGTTCTTC
TRBJ2-7 few TRBD1 TRBV5-1 CASSLGGQASSYEQYF TGCGCCAGCAGCTTGGGAGGACAGGCTAGCTCCTACGAGCAGTACTTC
TRBJ1-1 . . TRBV28 CASSLVQAKDTEAFF TGTGCCAGCAGTTTAGTGCAGGCGAAGGACACTGAAGCTTTCTTT
TRBJ1-2 . . TRBV19 CASTNEGRSGYTF TGTGCCAGTACCAATGAGGGTAGAAGTGGCTACACCTTC
TRBJ2-3 few . TRBV20-1 CSASLLVSRGTDTQYF TGCAGTGCTAGTCTTTTGGTCTCGCGAGGCACAGATACGCAGTATTTT
TRBJ2-3 few TRBD2 TRBV2 CASSDMGLAGDTQYF TGTGCCAGCAGTGATATGGGACTAGCGGGAGATACGCAGTATTTT
TRBJ2-2 many . TRBV29-1 CSVKAANTGELFF TGCAGCGTTAAAGCAGCGAACACCGGGGAGCTGTTTTTT
TRBJ1-5 few . TRBV5-5 CASSLGRAGGQPQHF TGTGCCAGCAGCTTGGGCAGGGCGGGAGGGCAGCCCCAGCATTTT
TRBJ2-7 . . TRBV7-6 CASSRGPKYEQYF TGTGCCAGCAGCAGAGGACCGAAATACGAGCAGTACTTC
TRBJ1-4 . . TRBV2 CASSVEGTTNEKLFF TGTGCCAGCAGTGTAGAAGGGACAACTAATGAAAAACTGTTTTTT
TRBJ1-5 . . TRBV7-2 CASSSTDGNQPQHF TGTGCCAGCAGTTCTACGGACGGAAATCAGCCCCAGCATTTT
TRBJ2-7 . . TRBV16 CASSQSIQGYYEQYF TGTGCCAGCAGCCAAAGTATCCAGGGGTACTACGAGCAGTACTTC
TRBJ2-2 few . TRBV6-1 CASSEVRVGELFF TGTGCCAGCAGTGAAGTGAGGGTCGGGGAGCTGTTTTTT
TRBJ2-1 . . TRBV7-3 CASSPPRGDEQFF TGTGCCAGCAGTCCACCCCGGGGAGATGAGCAGTTCTTC
TRBJ1-1 . . TRBV15 CATSRESWAGTTEAFF TGTGCCACCAGCAGAGAGTCCTGGGCGGGGACCACTGAAGCTTTCTTT
TRBJ2-3 many . TRBV6-4 CASSRNGGGGTDTQYF TGTGCCAGCAGTCGAAACGGGGGCGGCGGCACAGATACGCAGTATTTT
TRBJ2-7 . TRBD2 TRBV29-1 CSATGTSGRIDEQYF TGCAGCGCCACCGGGACTAGCGGGAGGATCGACGAGCAGTACTTC
TRBJ2-7 . TRBD1 TRBV12-3/TRBV12-4 CASSLPLTGGEQYF TGTGCCAGCAGTTTACCCCTGACAGGGGGCGAGCAGTACTTC